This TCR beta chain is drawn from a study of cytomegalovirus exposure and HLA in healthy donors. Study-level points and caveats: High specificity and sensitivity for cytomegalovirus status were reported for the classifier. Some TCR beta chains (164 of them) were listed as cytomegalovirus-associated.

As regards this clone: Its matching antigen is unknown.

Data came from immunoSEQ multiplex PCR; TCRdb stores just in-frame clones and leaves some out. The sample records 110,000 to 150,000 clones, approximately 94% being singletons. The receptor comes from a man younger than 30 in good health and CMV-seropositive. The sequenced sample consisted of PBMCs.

For the CDR3, the DNA is TGTGCCAGCAGTACTCACAGAGACAATCAGCCCCAGCATTTT. Its protein is CASSTHRDNQPQHF. The chain has TRBV27 and TRBJ1-5; D gene ambiguous. V was pared by 5 bases and J by 3 bases, with 11 bases between. The CDR3 consists of 14 residues. The germline V gene encodes CDR1 MNHEY and CDR2 SMNVEV (reference sequence).